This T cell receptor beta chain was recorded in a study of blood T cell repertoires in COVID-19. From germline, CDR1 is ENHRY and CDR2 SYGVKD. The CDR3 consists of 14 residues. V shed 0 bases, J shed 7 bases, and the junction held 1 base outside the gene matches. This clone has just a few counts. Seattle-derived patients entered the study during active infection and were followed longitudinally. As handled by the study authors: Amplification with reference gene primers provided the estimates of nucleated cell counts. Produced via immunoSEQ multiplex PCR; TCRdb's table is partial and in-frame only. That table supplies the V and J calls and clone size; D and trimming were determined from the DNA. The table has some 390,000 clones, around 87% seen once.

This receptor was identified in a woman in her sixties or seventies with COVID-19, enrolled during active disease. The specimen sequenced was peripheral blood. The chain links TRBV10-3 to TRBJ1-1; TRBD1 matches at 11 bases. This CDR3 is CAISESDRGLEAFF. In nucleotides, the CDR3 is TGTGCCATCAGTGAGTCGGACAGGGGGCTTGAAGCTTTCTTT.